Listed here is a single T cell receptor (beta chain). The antigen is not known. The germline V gene encodes CDR1 MNHEY and CDR2 SVGAGI. This CDR3 has 16 amino acids. The J segment lost 3 bases and the V segment lost 4 bases, leaving 9 bases of the junction unmatched. The sample originates from a study of T cells in tumors after PD-1 blockade. Study background: Excluded were patients with checkpoint blockade, immunosuppressants, or radiotherapy or other anti-cancer therapy within 4 weeks. During anti-PD-1 treatment, some patients continued daily vismodegib 150 mg. Blood samples averaged 113,528 templates (range about 21,000-260,000) and approximately 37,000 unique clonotypes.

Overall study results and limits: Some novel exhausted tumor clones appeared in pre-treatment blood, suggesting peripheral recruitment.

Using immunoSEQ multiplex PCR, the repertoire was profiled, and TCRdb retains in-frame clones only, with some absent. The sample lists 60,000 or so clones; about four fifths were seen once. The rearrangement joins TRBV6-5 to TRBJ2-5, with 9 bases aligning to TRBD2. This material consisted of PBMCs, taken before anti-PD-1 treatment. The sequence was obtained from a human donor with basal cell carcinoma. The CDR3: CASSSLRSGGKETQYF. For the CDR3, the DNA is TGTGCCAGCAGTTCCCTCAGGAGCGGGGGGAAAGAGACCCAGTACTTC.